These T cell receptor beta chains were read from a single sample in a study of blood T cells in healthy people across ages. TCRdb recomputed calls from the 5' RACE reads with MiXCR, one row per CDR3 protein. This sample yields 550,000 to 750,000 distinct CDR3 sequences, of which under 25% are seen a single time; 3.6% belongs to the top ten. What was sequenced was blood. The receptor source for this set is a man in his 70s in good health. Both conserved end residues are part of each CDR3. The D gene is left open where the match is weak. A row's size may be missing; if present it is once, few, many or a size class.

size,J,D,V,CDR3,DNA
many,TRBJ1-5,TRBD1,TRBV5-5,CASSSTGDNQPQHF,TGTGCCAGCAGTTCAACAGGGGACAATCAGCCCCAGCATTTT
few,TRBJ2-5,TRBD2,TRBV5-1,CASTTSGGYQETQYF,TGCGCCAGCACGACTAGCGGGGGGTACCAAGAGACCCAGTACTTC
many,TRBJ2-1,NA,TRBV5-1,CASSRGLKNYNEQFF,TGCGCCAGCAGCCGAGGACTAAAGAATTACAATGAGCAGTTCTTC
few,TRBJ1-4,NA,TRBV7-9,CARIAGLVNEKLFF,TGTGCCAGGATAGCGGGGTTAGTTAATGAAAAACTGTTTTTT
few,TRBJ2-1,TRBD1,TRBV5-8,CASSQDRGLYNEQFF,TGTGCCAGCAGCCAAGACAGGGGGCTTTACAATGAGCAGTTCTTC
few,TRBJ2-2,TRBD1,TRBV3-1,CATGTVTGELFF,TGTGCCACGGGGACAGTGACCGGGGAGCTGTTTTTT
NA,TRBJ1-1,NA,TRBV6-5,CASNSNKGSEAFF,TGTGCCAGCAATTCAAACAAGGGGTCTGAAGCTTTCTTT
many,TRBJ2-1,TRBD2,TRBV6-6,CASRYTSGRAGYNEQFF,TGTGCCAGCAGATATACTAGCGGGAGGGCCGGCTACAATGAGCAGTTCTTC
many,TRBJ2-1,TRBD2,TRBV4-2,CASSQKGGTSGHNEQFF,TGTGCCAGCAGCCAAAAGGGGGGGACTAGCGGCCACAATGAGCAGTTCTTC
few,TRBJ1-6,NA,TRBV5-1,CASILERYNSPLHF,TGCGCCAGCATCTTGGAACGGTATAATTCACCCCTCCACTTT
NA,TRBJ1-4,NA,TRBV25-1,CASSPLGPTGWNDEKLFF,TGTGCCAGCAGTCCCCTCGGTCCCACAGGGTGGAATGATGAAAAACTGTTTTTT
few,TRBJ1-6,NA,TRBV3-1,CASSPQGLQNSPLHF,TGTGCCAGCAGCCCCCAGGGATTGCAGAATTCACCCCTCCACTTT
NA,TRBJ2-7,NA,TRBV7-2,CASSLVSDSRSYEQYF,TGTGCCAGCAGCTTAGTCTCAGACAGTAGATCCTACGAGCAGTACTTC
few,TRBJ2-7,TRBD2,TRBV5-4,CASSLVGGTSGTYSYEQYF,TGTGCCAGCAGCTTGGTGGGAGGGACTAGCGGGACTTACTCCTACGAGCAGTACTTC
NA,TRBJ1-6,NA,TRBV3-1,CAGSQDLGSPLHF,TGTGCCGGCAGCCAAGATCTTGGTTCACCCCTCCACTTT
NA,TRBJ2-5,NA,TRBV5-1,CASSSMAGANEQYF,TGCGCCAGCAGTTCAATGGCCGGGGCTAATGAGCAGTACTTC
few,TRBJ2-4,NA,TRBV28,CASSTPGTAKNIQYF,TGTGCCAGCAGTACTCCCGGGACAGCCAAAAACATTCAGTACTTC
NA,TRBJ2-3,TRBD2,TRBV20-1,CSASHEGTSGGGTDTQYF,TGCAGTGCTAGCCACGAGGGCACTAGCGGGGGGGGAACAGATACGCAGTATTTT
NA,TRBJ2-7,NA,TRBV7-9,CASSPPGQFYEQYF,TGTGCCAGCAGCCCACCCGGACAGTTCTACGAGCAGTACTTC
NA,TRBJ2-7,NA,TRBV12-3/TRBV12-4,CASSLETGLYEQYF,TGTGCCAGCAGTTTAGAGACTGGGCTCTACGAGCAGTACTTC
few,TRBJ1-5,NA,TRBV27,CASSPILGDLDQPQHF,TGTGCCAGCTCCCCAATCTTGGGGGACCTCGATCAGCCCCAGCATTTT
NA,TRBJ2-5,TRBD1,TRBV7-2,CASTSPGQGRETQYF,TGTGCCAGCACCTCGCCGGGACAGGGACGAGAGACCCAGTACTTC
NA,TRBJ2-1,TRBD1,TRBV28,CASRDRSHNGQFF,TGTGCCAGCAGGGACAGGAGTCACAATGGGCAGTTCTTC
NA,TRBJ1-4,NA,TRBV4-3,CASSHGGLGATNEKLFF,TGCGCCAGCAGCCACGGGGGGCTGGGCGCAACTAATGAAAAACTGTTTTTT
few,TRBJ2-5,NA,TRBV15,CATKLDGILPETQYF,TGTGCCACCAAATTGGACGGGATCCTCCCAGAGACCCAGTACTTC
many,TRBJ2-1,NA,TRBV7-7,CASSPDVRASYNEQFF,TGTGCTAGCAGCCCAGACGTCCGGGCCTCCTACAATGAGCAGTTCTTC
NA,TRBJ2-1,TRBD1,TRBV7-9,CASSPSGGTGDNEQFF,TGTGCCAGCAGCCCCTCGGGCGGGACAGGGGACAATGAGCAGTTCTTC
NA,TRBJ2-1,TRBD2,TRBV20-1,CSARTGTSGNNEQFF,TGCAGTGCTAGAACCGGGACTAGCGGTAACAATGAGCAGTTCTTC
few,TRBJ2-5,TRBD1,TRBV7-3,CASSSVPLTGGGETQYF,TGTGCCAGCAGCTCCGTCCCCCTTACAGGGGGTGGAGAGACCCAGTACTTC
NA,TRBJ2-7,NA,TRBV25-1,CASSKRGNSYEQYF,TGTGCCAGCAGCAAGAGGGGAAACTCCTACGAGCAGTACTTC
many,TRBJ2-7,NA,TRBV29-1,CSVPSSGATGGEQYF,TGCAGCGTCCCGAGTAGCGGAGCCACCGGAGGCGAGCAGTACTTC
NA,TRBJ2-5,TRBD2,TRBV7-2,CASSRTSGTNSEQHF,TGTGCCAGCAGCCGAACTAGCGGGACCAACTCCGAGCAGCACTTC
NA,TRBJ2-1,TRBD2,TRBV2,CASSREYLLAGPNEQFF,TGTGCCAGCAGCCGTGAATATCTACTAGCGGGCCCCAATGAGCAGTTCTTC
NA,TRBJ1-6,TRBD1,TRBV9,CASSVAQGQGNSPIHF,TGTGCCAGCAGCGTAGCTCAAGGACAGGGGAATTCACCCATCCACTTT
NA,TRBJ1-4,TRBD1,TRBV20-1,CSAGTGEEKLFF,TGCAGTGCGGGGACAGGGGAGGAAAAACTGTTTTTT
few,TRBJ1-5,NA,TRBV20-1,CSATGGMATNQPQHF,TGCAGTGCTACGGGGGGGATGGCGACTAATCAGCCCCAGCATTTT
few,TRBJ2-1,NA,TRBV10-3,CAISRGDNYNEQFF,TGTGCCATCAGTAGGGGGGACAACTACAATGAGCAGTTCTTC
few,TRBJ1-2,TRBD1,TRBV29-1,CSVEDLGGGGYGYTF,TGCAGCGTTGAAGATCTCGGAGGGGGCGGGTATGGCTACACCTTC
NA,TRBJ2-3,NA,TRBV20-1,CSASYGTESTDTQYF,TGCAGTGCTAGTTACGGGACGGAAAGCACAGATACGCAGTATTTT
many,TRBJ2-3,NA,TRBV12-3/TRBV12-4,CASSLSGDTQYF,TGTGCCAGCAGCCTAAGCGGAGATACGCAGTATTTT
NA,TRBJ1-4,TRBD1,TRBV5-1,CAGSLIGTGDEKLFF,TGCGCCGGCAGCTTGATCGGGACAGGGGATGAAAAACTGTTTTTT
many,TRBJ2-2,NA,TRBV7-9,CASSFLATGELFF,TGTGCCAGCAGCTTCTTGGCGACCGGGGAGCTGTTTTTT
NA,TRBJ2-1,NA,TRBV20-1,CSASSLNRLGRNEQFF,TGCAGTGCTAGTTCCCTCAATCGACTAGGTCGCAATGAGCAGTTCTTC
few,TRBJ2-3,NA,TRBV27,CASSPLQDTDTQYF,TGTGCCAGCAGTCCCCTCCAGGACACAGATACGCAGTATTTT
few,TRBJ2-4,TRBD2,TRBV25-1,CASSGASGGIKNIQYF,TGTGCCAGCAGTGGGGCTAGCGGGGGTATTAAAAACATTCAGTACTTC
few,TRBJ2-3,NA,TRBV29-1,CSVAAGQGTDTQYF,TGCAGCGTTGCTGCGGGACAAGGGACAGATACGCAGTATTTT
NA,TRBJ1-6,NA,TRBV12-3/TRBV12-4,CASSLQGGLSPLHF,TGTGCCAGCAGTTTACAGGGAGGACTTTCACCCCTCCACTTT
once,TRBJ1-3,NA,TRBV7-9,CASSRPRSDTIYF,TGTGCCAGCAGCCGCCCCCGTTCTGACACCATATATTTT
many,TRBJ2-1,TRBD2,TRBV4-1,CASSHLAGGDNEQFF,TGCGCCAGCAGCCACTTAGCGGGAGGGGACAATGAGCAGTTCTTC
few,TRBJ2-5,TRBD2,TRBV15,CATSRDWGSGRPIDETQYF,TGTGCCACCAGCAGAGATTGGGGTAGCGGGAGGCCTATCGACGAGACCCAGTACTTC
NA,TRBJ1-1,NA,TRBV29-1,CSVLDSMNTEAFF,TGCAGCGTCTTGGACAGCATGAACACTGAAGCTTTCTTT
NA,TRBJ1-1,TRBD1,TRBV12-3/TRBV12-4,CASSWGTGDTEAFF,TGTGCCAGCAGTTGGGGGACAGGGGACACTGAAGCCTTCTTT
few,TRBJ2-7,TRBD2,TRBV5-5,CASSLEGTSVYEQYF,TGTGCCAGCAGCTTGGAGGGGACTAGCGTCTACGAGCAGTACTTC
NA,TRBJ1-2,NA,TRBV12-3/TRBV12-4,CASNLNGQNYGYTF,TGTGCCAGCAACCTGAATGGACAGAACTATGGCTACACCTTC
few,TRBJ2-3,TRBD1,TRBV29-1,CSVPTGGYTDTQYF,TGCAGCGTGCCGACAGGGGGATACACAGATACGCAGTATTTT
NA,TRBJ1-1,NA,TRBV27,CASSPQGTTEAFF,TGTGCCAGCAGCCCTCAGGGGACCACTGAAGCTTTCTTT
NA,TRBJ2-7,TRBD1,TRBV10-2,CASRKTGGYEQYF,TGCGCCAGCAGGAAAACAGGGGGCTACGAGCAGTACTTC
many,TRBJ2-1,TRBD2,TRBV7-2,CASIPRRLAGGPFNEQFF,TGTGCCAGCATCCCTCGGCGGCTAGCGGGAGGGCCGTTCAATGAGCAGTTCTTC
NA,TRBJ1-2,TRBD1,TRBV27,CASSLQGAGYGYTF,TGTGCCAGCAGCTTACAGGGGGCTGGCTATGGCTACACCTTC